The 2 T cell receptor beta chains in this list originate from one sample, sequenced in a study of T-cell reconstitution after alpha-beta-depleted transplantation in children. Preparation of the TCRbeta library involved a method that used unique molecular identifiers. Via MiXCR, TCRdb re-called the PCR reads, giving one row per CDR3 protein. Of 250,000 to 300,000 distinct CDR3 sequences in the sample, around 9.1% were seen once. The sequenced sample was PBMCs, obtained before TCRalphabeta/CD19-depleted stem cell transplant. The receptor source for this set is a boy younger than two with acute myeloid leukemia, due to receive a stem cell transplant.

The table lists this clonotype with many counts. The chain is built from TRBV7-2 and TRBJ2-3; tentative D call: TRBD2 (6 bases). Trimming removed 0 bases from V and 0 bases from J, with 19 bases in between. The CDR3 extends over 19 amino acids. Per germline, CDR1 SGHTA and CDR2 FQGNSA. The CDR3 DNA is TGTGCCAGCAGCTTAGCGCCCTCGGGGCGGAGGGGCAGCACAGATACGCAGTATTTT. The encoded protein is CASSLAPSGRRGSTDTQYF.

This clonotype was detected ten times or more. V and J are TRBV12-3 or TRBV12-4 and TRBJ2-5; possibly TRBD1 for D (6 bases). The V gene lost 4 bases and the J gene lost 5 bases, with 14 bases spanning the gap. CDR3 size: 14 residues. The CDR3 DNA reads TGTGCCAGCAGTTACAGGGATATGGGGGAGACCCAGTACTTC. Translation: CASSYRDMGETQYF.